This T cell receptor beta chain was recovered during a study of blood T cells in healthy people across ages. Study-level findings and limits: A strong correlation between TCR beta diversity and naive T cell percentage was seen.

A minimum of 6 million PBMCs was isolated per sample. This clonotype was counted a few times. Antigen unknown. This CDR3 region has 14 residues. V was cut by 3 bases and J by 3 bases, with 15 bases left in between. Germline V gives CDR1 SQVTM, CDR2 ANQGSEA. A second PCR, run for roughly 7 to 11 cycles, used a sample-barcoded 5' primer plus a J-beta primer mix. Using its own MiXCR run on the 5' RACE reads, TCRdb lists one record per CDR3 protein. This table holds hundreds of thousands of distinct CDR3 sequences, more than 45% found once. This chain connects TRBV29-1 to TRBJ2-7, with TRBD1 as a possible D gene (5 bases). Input material: blood. This receptor was taken from a man aged 30-40 years in good health. The CDR3 DNA sequence: TGCAGCGTTGAGGGGCTTGGAGAATACTACGAGCAGTACTTC. Its protein is CSVEGLGEYYEQYF.